This T cell receptor (beta chain) was sequenced during a study of blood T cell repertoires in COVID-19. Study context: Samples taken during acute and convalescent COVID-19 were collected in the United States, Italy and Spain.

The table came from immunoSEQ multiplex PCR; TCRdb's copy has only in-frame clones and leaves some out. The sample consists of 150,000 to 200,000 clones, about 80% of them appearing once. The V end was cut by 1 base, the J end by 5 bases, with 9 bases between. The CDR3 spans 13 residues. Germline V CDR1 and CDR2: MGHDK, SYGVNS. This chain connects TRBV25-1 to TRBJ2-7, with D uncertain. Sequences were obtained from peripheral blood. The sequence derives from a man between 70 and 80 years old who had recovered from COVID-19. The CDR3 DNA follows: TGTGCCAGCAGTGAATTTGTCGTCCACGAGCAGTACTTC. It is translated as CASSEFVVHEQYF.